This TCR beta chain was retrieved from a study of T cells expressing NK-cell markers. Study as a whole: Repertoires of TCR beta were obtained from T cells sorted as CD3+CD56+NKG2C+, CD3+CD56+NKG2C- and CD3+CD56-NKG2C+.

On this clonotype itself: Its antigen is as yet unknown.

Study outcomes and limitations: One observes that, in a handful of donors, these clonotypes were also the leading ones within the CD3+CD56-NKG2C+ fraction.

There are 12 residues in the CDR3. Looked up from germline, CDR1 is SQVTM and CDR2 is ANQGSEA. TCRdb re-analyzed the 5' RACE reads; it lists each CDR3 protein once, without DNA. Recorded for this sample: 350,000 to 400,000 distinct CDR3 sequences. The sequenced sample was blood T cells: a sorted CD56 or NKG2C T cell subset, CD4+ or CD8+ T cells, or bulk PBMC T cells (not recorded which). The sequence came from a woman aged 45-65 years in good health. The chain combines TRBV29-1 with TRBJ2-1. The CDR3 loop is CSVEDLVNEQFF.